Presented here are 8 T cell receptor beta chains from one specimen sequenced in a study of Ad26.COV2.S vaccination and SARS-CoV-2 variants. Stated treatment: around 19 received Ad26.COV2.S at low or high dose, single or two shots; 5 received placebo; per-sample allocation not given. Sampling was done on day 63 after the first vaccine or placebo injection. Generated by immunoSEQ multiplex PCR, the TCRdb table keeps only in-frame clones and is missing some. There are about 350,000 clones in the sample; roughly 90% occur only once, and around 6.6% lies in the top ten. The sequencing used peripheral blood, collected in a trial of Ad26.COV2.S vaccine versus placebo. The receptors were sampled from a person aged 18-65 years who received the Ad26.COV2.S COVID-19 vaccine or a placebo.

This clone was detected once. The chain uses TRBV28 and TRBJ1-5; D ambiguous. CDR1 is MDHEN and CDR2 is SYDVKM in the germline V gene. This CDR3 contains 13 residues. Trimming took off 6 bases at V and 7 bases at J, with 13 bases between the two ends. The CDR3 sequence is CASRREMQQPQHF. The CDR3 DNA reads as TGTGCCAGCAGACGGGAAATGCAGCAGCCCCAGCATTTT.

The V gene is TRBV2, the J gene TRBJ2-7; TRBD2 might be the D (5 bases). CDR3 length: 12 amino acids. Trimming took 7 bases from V and 6 from J, leaving 13 bases between them. Germline V lookup: CDR1 SNHLY, CDR2 FYNNEI. Here the CDR3 reads CASKVGESEQYF. Here the CDR3 DNA reads TGTGCCAGCAAGGTTGGGGAGAGCGAGCAGTACTTC.

The chain has TRBV25-1 and TRBJ2-1; D unclear. V was trimmed by 4 bases and J by 6 bases, leaving 10 bases between them. The CDR3 length is 13 residues. The germline V gene has CDR1 MGHDK and CDR2 SYGVNS. CDR3 in DNA: TGTGCCAGCAGTGTCGAAATATCCAATGAGCAGTTCTTC. Amino acids: CASSVEISNEQFF. Supplemented by reference TRBV25-1 and TRBJ2-1, the full variable domain reads EADIYQTPRYLVIGTGKKITLECSQTMGHDKMYWYQQDPGMELHLIHYSYGVNSTEKGDLSSESTVSRIRTEHFPLTLESARPSHTSQYLCASSVEISNEQFFGPGTRLTVL.

The gene calls are TRBV27 and TRBJ2-6; D is unclear. Germline CDR1 is MNHEY and CDR2 is SMNVEV (reference sequence). The CDR3 runs to 16 residues. Deletions cut 8 bases from V and 2 bases from J, with 16 bases between. CDR3 region: CASGQVGVTGANVLTF. The DNA of the CDR3 is TGTGCCAGCGGCCAGGTTGGGGTAACTGGGGCCAACGTCCTGACTTTC.

With respect to this clone: Within the sample, other DNA sequences also encode this same CDR3. V and J are TRBV15 and TRBJ1-2; D may be TRBD1 (5 bases). Per germline, CDR1 LNHNV and CDR2 YYDKDF (reference sequence). The CDR3 has 13 residues. The V end was cut by 3 bases, the J end by 4 bases, with 9 bases between. In nucleotides, the CDR3 is TGTGCCACCAGCAGGGACATTGGCTATGGCTACACCTTC. It is translated as CATSRDIGYGYTF. Together with reference TRBV15 and TRBJ1-2, the CDR3 gives the full variable domain: DAMVIQNPRYQVTQFGKPVTLSCSQTLNHNVMYWYQQKSSQAPKLLFHYYDKDFNNEADTPDNFQSRRPNTSFCFLDIRSPGLGDTAMYLCATSRDIGYGYTFGSGTRLTVV.

The J gene is TRBJ2-3, the V gene TRBV7-2, with D maybe TRBD2 (7 bases). The germline V and J ends were trimmed by 5 bases and 5 bases, with 17 bases remaining between them. The CDR3 has 15 residues. Looked up from germline, CDR1 is SGHTA and CDR2 is FQGNSA. CDR3 amino acids: CASSPRGGGVDTQYF. CDR3 nucleotide sequence: TGTGCCAGCAGCCCACGAGGGGGGGGAGTAGATACGCAGTATTTT.

The sample holds one count of this clone. The chain's CDR3 is CASSFGEAKNIQYF. DNA of the CDR3: TGTGCCAGCAGCTTTGGGGAGGCCAAAAACATTCAGTACTTC. This chain joins TRBV7-9 and TRBJ2-4, with D possibly matching TRBD2 (5 bases). CDR1 and CDR2 (germline): SEHNR, FQNEAQ (reference sequence). Trimming cost V 3 bases and J 1 base, with 7 bases left between them. The CDR3 runs 14 residues.

In DNA form, the CDR3 reads TGTGCCAGCATTAATAGACAGGGTCCCGGGGAGCTGTTTTTT. Protein product: CASINRQGPGELFF. The V call is TRBV6-5, the J call TRBJ2-2; TRBD1 aligns across 7 bases. Trimming cost V 7 bases and J 6 bases; bases outside gene matches: 8. The CDR3 consists of 14 residues. The V gene's germline CDR1 is MNHEY and CDR2 SVGAGI.